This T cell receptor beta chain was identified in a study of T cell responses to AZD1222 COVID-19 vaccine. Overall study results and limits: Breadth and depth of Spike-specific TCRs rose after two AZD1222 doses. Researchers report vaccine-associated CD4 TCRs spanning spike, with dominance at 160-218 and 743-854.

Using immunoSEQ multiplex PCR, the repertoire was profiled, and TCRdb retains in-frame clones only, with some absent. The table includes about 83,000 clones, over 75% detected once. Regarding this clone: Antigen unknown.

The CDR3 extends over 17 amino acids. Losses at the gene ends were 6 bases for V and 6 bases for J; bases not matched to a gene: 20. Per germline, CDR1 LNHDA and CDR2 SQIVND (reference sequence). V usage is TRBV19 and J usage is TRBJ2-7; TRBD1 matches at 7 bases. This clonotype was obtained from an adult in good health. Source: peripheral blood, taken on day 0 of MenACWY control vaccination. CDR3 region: CASSKQATGVSGLEQYF. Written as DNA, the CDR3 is TGTGCCAGTAGCAAACAGGCTACAGGGGTGTCCGGTCTCGAGCAGTACTTC.